A single sample is the source of the 5 T cell receptor beta chains below, sequenced in a study of shared clonotypes between healthy human individuals. Generated by immunoSEQ multiplex PCR, the TCRdb table keeps only in-frame clones and is missing some. The sample yields approximately 2.1 million clones, more than 80% seen once. The sequenced material came from naive CD4+ T cells from PBMCs. Subset noted: CD45RA+ positively selected. The receptors stem from a man younger than 30 in good health. Some clones in this sample may be carry-over from other donors' samples.

The chain recombines TRBV18 with TRBJ1-4, with 9 bases identical to TRBD1. V was pared by 6 bases and J by 5 bases, with 10 bases of the junction left unmatched. The CDR3 length is 16 residues. The germline V gene has CDR1 KGHSH and CDR2 LQKENI. CDR3 residues: CASSAGTGTVNEKLFF. The CDR3 DNA is TGTGCCAGCTCCGCCGGGACAGGGACCGTCAATGAAAAACTGTTTTTT. The full variable domain, rest sourced from reference TRBV18 and TRBJ1-4, is NAGVMQNPRHLVRRRGQEARLRCSPMKGHSHVYWYRQLPEEGLKFMVYLQKENIIDESGMPKERFSAEFPKEGPSILRIQQVVRGDSAAYFCASSAGTGTVNEKLFFGSGTQLSVL.

V gene TRBV28 combines with J gene TRBJ2-5, with D unresolved. This CDR3 region has 15 residues. V was cut by 2 bases and J by 1 base, with 11 bases left in between. In germline, CDR1 is MDHEN, CDR2 SYDVKM. The CDR3 DNA is TGTGCCAGCAGTTTAGGGGTCATCCGCCAAGAGACCCAGTACTTC. This translates into CASSLGVIRQETQYF.

The CDR3, as DNA: TGCGCCAGCACCCAACAGGTGGGCTACGAGCAGTACTTC. Amino acids: CASTQQVGYEQYF. The chain couples TRBV5-1 to TRBJ2-7; TRBD1 might be the D (5 bases). Germline assignment: CDR1 SGHRS and CDR2 YFSETQ. The CDR3 sequence is 13 residues long. Trimming left V 6 bases short and J 3 bases short, with 13 bases between. Full variable domain (rest looked up from reference TRBV5-1 and TRBJ2-7): KAGVTQTPRYLIKTRGQQVTLSCSPISGHRSVSWYQQTPGQGLQFLFEYFSETQRNKGNFPGRFSGRQFSNSRSEMNVSTLELGDSALYLCASTQQVGYEQYFGPGTRLTVT.

As regards this clone: Other DNA sequences of this sample code for an identical CDR3. The chain is built from TRBV5-6 and TRBJ2-3; TRBD2 matches 11 bases. Germline V gene data show CDR1 as SGHDT and CDR2 as YYEEEE. The CDR3 is 15 residues long. V was clipped by 4 bases and J by 0 bases; unmatched bases: 1. The CDR3 loop is CASSRTSGSTDTQYF. The CDR3 DNA is TGTGCCAGCAGCCGGACTAGCGGGAGCACAGATACGCAGTATTTT.

Note on this clone: Other DNA sequences in the sample encode the same CDR3. V and J are TRBV5-1 and TRBJ1-1, with D possibly matching TRBD1 (5 bases). Germline assignment: CDR1 SGHRS and CDR2 YFSETQ. Trimming removed 1 base at V and 5 bases at J, with 9 bases between. The CDR3 totals 13 residues. As DNA, the CDR3 is TGCGCCAGCAGCTTGCAGGGTTGGACTGAAGCTTTCTTT. This encodes CASSLQGWTEAFF. Combining the CDR3 with reference TRBV5-1 and TRBJ1-1 gives the whole variable domain KAGVTQTPRYLIKTRGQQVTLSCSPISGHRSVSWYQQTPGQGLQFLFEYFSETQRNKGNFPGRFSGRQFSNSRSEMNVSTLELGDSALYLCASSLQGWTEAFFGQGTRLTVV.